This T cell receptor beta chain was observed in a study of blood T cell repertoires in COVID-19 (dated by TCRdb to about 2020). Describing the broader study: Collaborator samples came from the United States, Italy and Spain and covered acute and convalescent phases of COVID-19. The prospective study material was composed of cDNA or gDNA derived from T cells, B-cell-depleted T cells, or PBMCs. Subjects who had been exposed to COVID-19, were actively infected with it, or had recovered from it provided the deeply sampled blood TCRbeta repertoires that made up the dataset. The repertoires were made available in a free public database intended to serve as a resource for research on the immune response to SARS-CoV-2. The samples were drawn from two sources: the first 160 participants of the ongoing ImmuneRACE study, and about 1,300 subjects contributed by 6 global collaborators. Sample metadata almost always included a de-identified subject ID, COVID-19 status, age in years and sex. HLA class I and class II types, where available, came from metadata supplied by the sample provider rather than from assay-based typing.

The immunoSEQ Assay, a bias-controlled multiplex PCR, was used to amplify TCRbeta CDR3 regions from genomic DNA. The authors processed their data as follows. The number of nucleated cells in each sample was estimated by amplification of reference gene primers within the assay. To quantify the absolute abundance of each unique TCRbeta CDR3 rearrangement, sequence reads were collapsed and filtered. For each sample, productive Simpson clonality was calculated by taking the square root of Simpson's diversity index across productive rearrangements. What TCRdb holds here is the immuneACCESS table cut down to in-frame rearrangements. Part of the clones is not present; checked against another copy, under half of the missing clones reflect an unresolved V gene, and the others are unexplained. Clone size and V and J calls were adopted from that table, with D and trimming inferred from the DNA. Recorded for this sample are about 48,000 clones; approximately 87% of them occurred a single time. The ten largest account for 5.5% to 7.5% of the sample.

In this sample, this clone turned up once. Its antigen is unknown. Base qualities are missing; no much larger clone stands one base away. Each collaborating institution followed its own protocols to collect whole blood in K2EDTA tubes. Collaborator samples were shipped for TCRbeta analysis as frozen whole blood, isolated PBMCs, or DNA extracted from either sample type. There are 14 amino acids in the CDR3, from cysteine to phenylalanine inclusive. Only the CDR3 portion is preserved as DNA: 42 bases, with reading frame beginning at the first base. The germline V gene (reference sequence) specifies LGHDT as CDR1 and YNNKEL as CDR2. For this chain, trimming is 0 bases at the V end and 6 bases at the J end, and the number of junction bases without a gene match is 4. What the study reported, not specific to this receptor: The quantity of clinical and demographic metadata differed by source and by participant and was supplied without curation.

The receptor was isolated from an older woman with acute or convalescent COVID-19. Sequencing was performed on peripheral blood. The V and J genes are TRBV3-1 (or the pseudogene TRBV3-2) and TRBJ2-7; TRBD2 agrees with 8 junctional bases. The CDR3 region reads CASSQDPAGAEQYF. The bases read TGTGCCAGCAGCCAAGACCCAGCGGGGGCCGAGCAGTACTTC.